This T cell receptor (beta chain) was identified during a study of identical twins. Germline V gene data show CDR1 as SGHTA and CDR2 as FQGNSA. V was trimmed by 4 bases and J by 3 bases, leaving 15 bases between them. This CDR3 contains 15 residues. Study outcomes and limitations: Donors were not followed over many years; analysis was cross-sectional.

This clonotype was counted a few times. Its antigen remains unidentified. In TCRdb, the 5' RACE reads were re-called with MiXCR into one record per CDR3 protein. Seen here are 650,000 to 800,000 distinct CDR3 sequences, 8.5% to 9.5% observed once, and the top ten hold approximately 0.96%. This same sample was also part of a study on yellow fever vaccine responses in identical twins.

V and J are TRBV7-2 and TRBJ1-2, with D hard to call. Source material: PBMCs. This clonotype originated in a woman between 18 and 29 years old in good health. The CDR3 region is CASSWFASSDYGYTF. Here the CDR3 DNA reads TGTGCCAGCAGCTGGTTCGCTAGTTCCGACTATGGCTACACCTTC.